A single sample is the source of the 20 T cell receptor beta chains below, sequenced in a study of blood T cell repertoires in COVID-19. Data came from immunoSEQ multiplex PCR; TCRdb stores just in-frame clones and leaves some out. The sample has some 180,000 clones; approximately 88% are singletons. The source material was peripheral blood. These receptors came from a man between 40 and 49 years old with acute or convalescent COVID-19.

This chain links TRBV30 with TRBJ2-2, with D tentatively TRBD2 (5 bases). There are 15 residues in the CDR3. V was shortened by 0 bases and J by 2 bases, with 10 bases between the two germline ends. CDR1 is GTSNPN, CDR2 SVGIG, per germline (reference sequence). The CDR3 nucleotides are TGTGCCTGGAGTGTCCCTAGCATTAACACCGGGGAGCTGTTTTTT. Translated: CAWSVPSINTGELFF.

This rearrangement joins TRBV9 to TRBJ2-3; 8 bases agree with TRBD2. The CDR3 runs 15 residues. Germline CDR1 is SGDLS and CDR2 is YYNGEE. The trim removed 2 bases at V and 0 bases at J, leaving 2 bases unmatched. CDR3 nucleotide sequence: TGTGCCAGCAGCGTTAGCGGGGCTAGCACAGATACGCAGTATTTT. Its protein product is CASSVSGASTDTQYF.

This clone occurred once. This rearrangement joins TRBV24-1 to TRBJ1-2; 7 nucleotides line up with TRBD1. The junction had 10 bases not matched to a gene; V was cut back by 9 bases and J by 7 bases. CDR3 size: 13 residues. CDR1 is KGHDR, CDR2 SFDVKD, per germline. The DNA of the CDR3 is TGTGCCACCCGAAGGGACAGATCTACTGGCTACACCTTC. Translated, it gives CATRRDRSTGYTF.

The sample holds a few counts of this clone. The rearrangement links TRBV3-1 (or the pseudogene TRBV3-2) to TRBJ1-5; maybe TRBD1 (5 bases). CDR3 length equals 16 residues. V was clipped by 0 bases and J by 0 bases, with 9 bases between them. The germline V gene encodes CDR1 LGHDT and CDR2 YNNKEL (reference sequence). For the CDR3, the DNA is TGTGCCAGCAGCCAAGATACAGGAACTAGCAATCAGCCCCAGCATTTT. This sequence encodes CASSQDTGTSNQPQHF.

The chain recombines TRBV24-1 with TRBJ1-2; 12 positions agree with TRBD1. The V gene end was trimmed by 4 bases and the J gene end by 7 bases; junction bases not matched to a gene: 6. Germline V gene lookup returns CDR1 KGHDR and CDR2 SFDVKD. This CDR3 contains 15 residues. The CDR3 spells CATSDPGQGAGGYTF. The CDR3 nucleotides are TGTGCCACCAGTGACCCGGGACAGGGGGCTGGTGGCTACACCTTC.

This clone was observed a few times. The V and J genes are TRBV3-1 (or the pseudogene TRBV3-2) and TRBJ1-1, with unresolved D. This CDR3 contains 12 residues. V shed 4 bases and J shed 6 bases, with 9 bases lying between them. Germline CDR1 LGHDT, CDR2 YNNKEL (reference sequence). CDR3 nucleotides: TGTGCCAGCAGCCCAAGTACAGCTGAAGCTTTCTTT. The encoded protein is CASSPSTAEAFF.

This sequence joins TRBV4-1 and TRBJ1-4, with D hard to call. In germline, CDR1 is MGHRA, CDR2 YSYEKL. CDR3 size: 15 residues. V was shortened by 1 base and J by 4 bases, with 10 bases between the two germline ends. CDR3 coding DNA: TGCGCCAGCAGCCAAGTGGGCAGCCTTAATGAAAAACTGTTTTTT. Its protein is CASSQVGSLNEKLFF.

This chain uses TRBV5-1 with TRBJ2-3, with a weak D call TRBD1 (6 bases). Looked up from germline, CDR1 is SGHRS and CDR2 is YFSETQ. The CDR3 consists of 17 residues. With 2 bases removed from V and 2 bases from J, the gap between germline ends came to 18 bases. Here the CDR3 DNA reads TGCGCCAGCAGCTTAAACCCCGGACAGAGAAACACAGATACGCAGTATTTT. This sequence encodes CASSLNPGQRNTDTQYF.

This clone appeared a single time. The CDR3 DNA is TGTGCCAGCAGCCCACCCTACGGGAGCTCTGGGGCCAACGTCCTGACTTTC. Amino acid sequence: CASSPPYGSSGANVLTF. The chain links TRBV7-6 to TRBJ2-6, with a weak D call TRBD2 (6 bases). Trimming stripped 5 bases from V and 0 bases from J, with 14 bases between. The CDR3 extends over 17 amino acids. Germline CDR1 reads SGHVS; CDR2 reads FNYEAQ.

This chain links TRBV5-1 with TRBJ2-5, with 7 bases aligning to TRBD1. The CDR3 runs 13 residues. J was trimmed by 5 bases and V by 5 bases; bases with no gene match: 6. Germline assignment: CDR1 SGHRS and CDR2 YFSETQ. CDR3 in amino acids: CASSSGQWETQYF. The CDR3 DNA is TGCGCCAGCAGTTCGGGACAGTGGGAGACCCAGTACTTC. Together with reference TRBV5-1 and TRBJ2-5, the CDR3 gives the full variable domain: KAGVTQTPRYLIKTRGQQVTLSCSPISGHRSVSWYQQTPGQGLQFLFEYFSETQRNKGNFPGRFSGRQFSNSRSEMNVSTLELGDSALYLCASSSGQWETQYFGPGTRLLVL.

The V gene is TRBV6-5, the J gene TRBJ1-5; D is ambiguous. In germline, CDR1 is MNHEY, CDR2 SVGAGI. The V end was cut by 6 bases, the J end by 0 bases, with 9 bases between. The CDR3 is 14 residues long. DNA of the CDR3: TGTGCCAGCAGGTCAGGTTATAGCAATCAGCCCCAGCATTTT. Translation gives CASRSGYSNQPQHF.

This chain joins TRBV28 and TRBJ1-2; 8 positions match TRBD1. Trimming removed 6 bases from V and 4 bases from J; junction bases left unmatched: 10. The CDR3 sequence is 15 residues long. Germline V lookup: CDR1 MDHEN, CDR2 SYDVKM. Written as DNA, the CDR3 is TGTGCCAGCAGGACCGGGACAGGACTTACCTATGGCTACACCTTC. Translation: CASRTGTGLTYGYTF.

J is TRBJ2-2 and V is TRBV5-4, with D tentatively TRBD2 (5 bases). Trimming shortened V by 4 bases and J by 0 bases, and 13 bases separated the two germline ends. Per germline, CDR1 SGHNT and CDR2 YYREEE (reference sequence). The CDR3 sequence is 16 residues long. CDR3 amino acids: CASSLRRRANTGELFF. DNA for the CDR3: TGTGCCAGCAGCCTCCGGCGGCGGGCGAACACCGGGGAGCTGTTTTTT.

This chain links TRBV19 with TRBJ2-2; no reliable D call. V lost 4 bases and J lost 5, with 8 bases in between. This CDR3 contains 13 residues. Per the germline V gene, CDR1 is LNHDA and CDR2 is SQIVND (reference sequence). In DNA form, the CDR3 reads TGTGCCAGTAGTACTACCGTGACCGGGGAGCTGTTTTTT. This translates into CASSTTVTGELFF.

The chain joins TRBV5-1 to TRBJ2-5, with D perhaps matching TRBD2 (6 bases). Germline CDR1 SGHRS, CDR2 YFSETQ. Trimming cost V 4 bases and J 6 bases, with 16 bases left between them. This CDR3 is built from 14 residues. Here the CDR3 reads CASSAGLPPKTQYF. DNA of the CDR3: TGCGCCAGCAGCGCGGGACTCCCCCCCAAGACCCAGTACTTC.

As to this clone: Germline and junction disagree at one end, which may indicate a read error. This chain connects TRBV5-1 to TRBJ2-1, with TRBD2 matching over 7 bases. Germline V lookup: CDR1 SGHRS, CDR2 YFSETQ. The CDR3 has 15 residues. The CDR3 reads CASDPTGRPYSEQFF. Here the CDR3 DNA reads TGCGCCAGCGACCCTACCGGGAGGCCTTACAGTGAGCAGTTCTTC. The variable domain in full, with the rest retrieved from reference TRBV5-1 and TRBJ2-1, is KAGVTQTPRYLIKTRGQQVTLSCSPISGHRSVSWYQQTPGQGLQFLFEYFSETQRNKGNFPGRFSGRQFSNSRSEMNVSTLELGDSALYLCASDPTGRPYSEQFFGPGTRLTVL.

The rearrangement joins TRBV2 to TRBJ2-3; TRBD2 agrees at 9 bases. Germline trimming cut 5 bases from V and 3 bases from J; bases unmatched to any gene: 6. Per the germline V gene, CDR1 is SNHLY and CDR2 is FYNNEI. CDR3 length: 15 amino acids. CDR3: CASSREGLATDTQYF. The CDR3 coding sequence is TGTGCCAGCAGTAGAGAAGGACTAGCGACAGATACGCAGTATTTT.

The chain joins TRBV7-2 to TRBJ1-1, with 12 bases identical to TRBD1. The CDR3 length is 15 residues. The germline V gene encodes CDR1 SGHTA and CDR2 FQGNSA. J gave up 9 bases and V 9 bases, and 14 bases lay outside the gene matches. In DNA, the CDR3 is TGTGCCAGTCGTTTCCCCGGGGACAGGGGGCAGAAAGCTTTCTTT. Its translation is CASRFPGDRGQKAFF.

The V and J genes are TRBV9 and TRBJ1-3; D may be TRBD1 (5 bases). V lost 4 bases and J lost 0, with 17 bases in between. CDR3 size: 17 residues. CDR1 and CDR2 (germline): SGDLS, YYNGEE. Written as DNA, the CDR3 is TGTGCCAGCAGCCCGAAGCTAGGGGTAGGCTCTGGAAACACCATATATTTT. Protein: CASSPKLGVGSGNTIYF.

The chain carries TRBV6-5 and TRBJ1-6; D gene unclear. V gave up 8 bases and J gave up 8 bases, with 10 bases separating them. Germline lookup yields CDR1 MNHEY and CDR2 SVGAGI. The CDR3 sequence is 12 residues long. The CDR3 region has the DNA TGTGCCAGCTTAGTCACTTATTCACCCCTCCACTTT. This translates into CASLVTYSPLHF.